This TCR beta chain came from a study of technical replicates of blood from a handful of donors (dated 2017 in TCRdb). Receptors were amplified or captured by the immunoSEQ multiplex PCR assay. Entries here come from immuneACCESS through TCRdb and include only in-frame sequences with V and J called. Some clones fail to appear in such tables; in the studies checked, an unresolved V gene covers under half of the shortfall, and the cause of the remainder is unknown. Present in this sample are approximately 76,000 clones, 80% to 90% of which were seen just once. The ten largest clones represent around 5% of the sample. V loses 4 bases at its end and J loses 6 bases; junction bases beyond the gene matches: 6. CDR1 and CDR2, looked up from the germline V gene (reference sequence), are GTSNPN and SVGIG. CDR3 length: 14 amino acids, cysteine to phenylalanine. The retained sequence is limited to the CDR3, 42 bases, with the frame set at the first base.

In regard to this clone: The antigen it binds to is not known. No quality values exist for individual bases; no much larger clone is one base distant.

The sample comprised PBMCs. Recombination connected TRBV30 to TRBJ1-5; 10 central bases correspond to TRBD1. The sequence was obtained from a human donor in good health. Some clones in this sample may be carry-over from other donors' samples. The nucleotide sequence is TGTGCCTGGACCTCGGGACAGGGGCTTCAGCCCCAGCATTTT. It codes for CAWTSGQGLQPQHF.